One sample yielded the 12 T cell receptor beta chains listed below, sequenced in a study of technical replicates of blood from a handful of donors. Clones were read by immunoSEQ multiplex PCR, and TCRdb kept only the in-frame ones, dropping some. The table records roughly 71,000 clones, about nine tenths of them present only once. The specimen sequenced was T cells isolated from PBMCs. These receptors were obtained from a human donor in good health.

The CDR3 coding sequence is TGTGCCAGTATCAAGGGGGTAGAAGCTTTCTTT. Residues: CASIKGVEAFF. V is TRBV19 and J is TRBJ1-1; maybe TRBD1 (6 bases). The CDR3 contains 11 residues. Deletions cut 7 bases from V and 8 bases from J, with 11 bases between. Germline CDR1 and CDR2: LNHDA and SQIVND (reference sequence).

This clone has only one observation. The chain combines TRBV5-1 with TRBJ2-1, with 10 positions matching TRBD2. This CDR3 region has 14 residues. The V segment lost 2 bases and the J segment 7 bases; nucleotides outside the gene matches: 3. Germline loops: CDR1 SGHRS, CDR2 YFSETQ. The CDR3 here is CASSLRTSGNEQFF. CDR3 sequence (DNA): TGCGCCAGCAGCTTAAGGACTAGCGGTAATGAGCAGTTCTTC.

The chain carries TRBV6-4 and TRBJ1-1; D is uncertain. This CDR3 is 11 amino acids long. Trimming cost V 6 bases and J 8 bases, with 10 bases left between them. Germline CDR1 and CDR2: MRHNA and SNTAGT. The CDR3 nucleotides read TGTGCCAGCAGGGCCGGAGGGGAAGCTTTCTTT. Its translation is CASRAGGEAFF.

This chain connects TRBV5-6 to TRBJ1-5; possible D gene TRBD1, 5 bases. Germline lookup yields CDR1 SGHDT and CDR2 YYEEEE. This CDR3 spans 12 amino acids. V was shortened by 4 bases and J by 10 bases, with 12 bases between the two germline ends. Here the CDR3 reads CASSLSTGPQHF. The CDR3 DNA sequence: TGTGCCAGCAGCCTGTCCACAGGCCCCCAGCATTTT.

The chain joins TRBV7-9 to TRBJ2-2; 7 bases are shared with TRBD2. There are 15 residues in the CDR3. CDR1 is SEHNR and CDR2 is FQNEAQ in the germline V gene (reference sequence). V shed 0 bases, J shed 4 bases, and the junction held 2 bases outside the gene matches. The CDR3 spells CASSLALARTGELFF. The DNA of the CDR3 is TGTGCCAGCAGCTTAGCACTAGCGCGCACCGGGGAGCTGTTTTTT.

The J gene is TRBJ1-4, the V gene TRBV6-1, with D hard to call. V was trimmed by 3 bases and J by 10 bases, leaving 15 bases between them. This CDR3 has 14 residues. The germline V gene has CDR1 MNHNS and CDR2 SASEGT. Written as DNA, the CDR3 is TGTGCCAGCAGTGAGGGTTGGAGGGAGGGAAAACTGTTTTTT. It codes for CASSEGWREGKLFF.

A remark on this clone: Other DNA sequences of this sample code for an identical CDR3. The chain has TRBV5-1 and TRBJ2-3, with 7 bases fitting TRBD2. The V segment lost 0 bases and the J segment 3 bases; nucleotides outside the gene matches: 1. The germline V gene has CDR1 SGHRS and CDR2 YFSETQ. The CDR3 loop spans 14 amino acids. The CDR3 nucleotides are TGCGCCAGCAGCTTGGCGGGAGGTACAGATACGCAGTATTTT. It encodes CASSLAGGTDTQYF. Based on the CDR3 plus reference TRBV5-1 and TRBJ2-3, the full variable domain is KAGVTQTPRYLIKTRGQQVTLSCSPISGHRSVSWYQQTPGQGLQFLFEYFSETQRNKGNFPGRFSGRQFSNSRSEMNVSTLELGDSALYLCASSLAGGTDTQYFGPGTRLTVL.

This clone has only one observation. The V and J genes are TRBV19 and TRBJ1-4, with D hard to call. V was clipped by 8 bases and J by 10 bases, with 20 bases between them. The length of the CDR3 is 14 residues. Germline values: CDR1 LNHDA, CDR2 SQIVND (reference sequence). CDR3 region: CASLQSAETGKLFF. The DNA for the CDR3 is TGTGCCAGTCTGCAATCAGCTGAAACGGGAAAACTGTTTTTT.

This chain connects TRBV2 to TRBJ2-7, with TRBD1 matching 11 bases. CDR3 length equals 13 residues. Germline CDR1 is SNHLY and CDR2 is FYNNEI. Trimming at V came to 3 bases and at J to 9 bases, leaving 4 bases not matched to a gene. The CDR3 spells CASSEGQGVLQYF. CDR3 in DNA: TGTGCCAGCAGTGAGGGACAGGGGGTTTTGCAGTACTTC.

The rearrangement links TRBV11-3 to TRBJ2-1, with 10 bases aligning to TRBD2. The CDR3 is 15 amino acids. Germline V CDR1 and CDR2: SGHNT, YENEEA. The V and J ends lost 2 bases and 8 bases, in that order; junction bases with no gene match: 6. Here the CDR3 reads CASSLKAGGPYEQFF. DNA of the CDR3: TGTGCCAGCAGCTTAAAAGCGGGAGGGCCCTATGAGCAGTTCTTC.

The CDR3 loop reads CASSFRRGRDFMNTEAFF. CDR3 coding DNA: TGTGCCAGCAGCTTCCGAAGGGGAAGGGATTTCATGAACACTGAAGCTTTCTTT. V usage is TRBV7-9 and J usage is TRBJ1-1; tentative D call: TRBD1 (5 bases). Looked up from germline, CDR1 is SEHNR and CDR2 is FQNEAQ (reference sequence). With 3 bases removed from V and 0 bases from J, the gap between germline ends came to 20 bases. This CDR3 has 18 amino acids.

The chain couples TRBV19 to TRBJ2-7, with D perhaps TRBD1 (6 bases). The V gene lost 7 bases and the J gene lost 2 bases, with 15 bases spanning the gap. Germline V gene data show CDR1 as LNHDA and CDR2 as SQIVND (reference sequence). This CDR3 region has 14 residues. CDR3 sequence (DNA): TGTGCCAGTAAATCAGGGGACAAGCCCTACGAGCAGTACTTC. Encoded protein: CASKSGDKPYEQYF. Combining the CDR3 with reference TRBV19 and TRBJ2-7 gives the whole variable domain DGGITQSPKYLFRKEGQNVTLSCEQNLNHDAMYWYRQDPGQGLRLIYYSQIVNDFQKGDIAEGYSVSREKKESFPLTVTSAQKNPTAFYLCASKSGDKPYEQYFGPGTRLTVT.